The 19 T cell receptor beta chains below were found in one sample sequenced in a study of blood T cell repertoires in COVID-19. The table came from immunoSEQ multiplex PCR; TCRdb's copy has only in-frame clones and leaves some out. The data contain some 400,000 clones, 70% to 85% of them seen just once; the ten biggest clones take up more than 1%. Sequencing was performed on peripheral blood. These receptors came from a human donor with acute or convalescent COVID-19. The donor label of this sample is uncertain.

Concerning this clone itself: The same CDR3 is also encoded by other DNA sequences in this sample. This sequence joins TRBV12-3 or TRBV12-4 and TRBJ1-5, with no clear D. This CDR3 has 13 amino acids. The ends were cut back, 2 bases at V and 4 bases at J, with 6 bases in the middle. This CDR3 is CASSLQINQPQHF. The DNA for the CDR3 is TGTGCCAGCAGTTTACAGATTAATCAGCCCCAGCATTTT.

This clone occurred a few times. V gene TRBV10-3 combines with J gene TRBJ2-7, with TRBD2 matching over 9 bases. The CDR3 extends over 12 amino acids. Germline loops: CDR1 ENHRY, CDR2 SYGVKD. V shed 10 bases, J shed 5 bases, and the junction held 6 bases outside the gene matches. In DNA, the CDR3 is TGTGCCAGCGGGGGGGCTTCCCACGAGCAGTACTTC. Amino acid sequence: CASGGASHEQYF.

The chain combines TRBV19 with TRBJ1-1, with D possibly TRBD1 on 6 matching bases. V gave up 7 bases and J gave up 4 bases, with 13 bases separating them. The germline V gene has CDR1 LNHDA and CDR2 SQIVND (reference sequence). The CDR3 loop spans 13 amino acids. The CDR3, as DNA: TGTGCCAGTAACGACAGGAGCAGCACTGAAGCTTTCTTT. Translated, it gives CASNDRSSTEAFF. The whole variable domain, remainder taken from reference TRBV19 and TRBJ1-1, is DGGITQSPKYLFRKEGQNVTLSCEQNLNHDAMYWYRQDPGQGLRLIYYSQIVNDFQKGDIAEGYSVSREKKESFPLTVTSAQKNPTAFYLCASNDRSSTEAFFGQGTRLTVV.

The rearrangement joins TRBV29-1 to TRBJ1-2; D might be TRBD1 (6 bases). Trimming shortened V by 4 bases and J by 5 bases, and 14 bases separated the two germline ends. The germline gives CDR1 SQVTM, CDR2 ANQGSEA. CDR3 length: 13 amino acids. The DNA of the CDR3 is TGCAGCGTTGTTGTGGACAGACTTTATGGCTACACCTTC. Translating gives CSVVVDRLYGYTF.

This clone is a singleton in its sample. The rearrangement links TRBV6-1 to TRBJ1-5, with D uncertain. Looked up from germline, CDR1 is MNHNS and CDR2 is SASEGT. The CDR3 length is 13 residues. Trimming removed 2 bases at V and 6 bases at J, with 8 bases between. The CDR3 region is CASSEQAAQPQHF. DNA for the CDR3: TGTGCCAGCAGTGAACAGGCTGCTCAGCCCCAGCATTTT.

The chain links TRBV24-1 to TRBJ2-2; possible D gene TRBD2, 6 bases. The germline V gene encodes CDR1 KGHDR and CDR2 SFDVKD. The CDR3 totals 14 residues. V was pared by 4 bases and J by 6 bases, with 11 bases between. The CDR3 sequence: CATSDAGGAGELFF. In DNA, the CDR3 is TGTGCCACCAGTGACGCCGGGGGAGCCGGGGAGCTGTTTTTT.

V usage is TRBV6-4 and J usage is TRBJ2-1; 10 nucleotides align to TRBD2. V was pared by 3 bases and J by 6 bases, with 8 bases of the junction left unmatched. This CDR3 region has 16 residues. From germline, CDR1 is MRHNA and CDR2 SNTAGT. The CDR3 region is CASSEEAGGPGNEQFF. CDR3 in DNA: TGTGCCAGCAGTGAGGAAGCGGGAGGGCCAGGCAATGAGCAGTTCTTC.

This sequence joins TRBV5-1 and TRBJ1-2, with no clear D. Trimming cost V 0 bases and J 2 bases, with 8 bases left between them. Germline CDR1 is SGHRS and CDR2 is YFSETQ. The CDR3 totals 14 residues. CDR3 sequence reads: CASSLGERNYGYTF. The DNA for the CDR3 is TGCGCCAGCAGCTTGGGGGAGAGGAACTATGGCTACACCTTC. Full variable domain (outside the CDR3, taken from reference TRBV5-1 and TRBJ1-2): KAGVTQTPRYLIKTRGQQVTLSCSPISGHRSVSWYQQTPGQGLQFLFEYFSETQRNKGNFPGRFSGRQFSNSRSEMNVSTLELGDSALYLCASSLGERNYGYTFGSGTRLTVV.

The chain joins TRBV18 to TRBJ1-2; 7 bases are shared with TRBD1. The CDR3 has 17 amino acids. Germline values: CDR1 KGHSH, CDR2 LQKENI. The ends lost 0 bases at V and 0 bases at J; junction bases unmatched: 7. The CDR3 reads CASSPPSGQDPNYGYTF. The CDR3 nucleotides read TGTGCCAGCTCACCACCTTCCGGACAGGACCCTAACTATGGCTACACCTTC. The full variable domain, completed using reference TRBV18 and TRBJ1-2, is NAGVMQNPRHLVRRRGQEARLRCSPMKGHSHVYWYRQLPEEGLKFMVYLQKENIIDESGMPKERFSAEFPKEGPSILRIQQVVRGDSAAYFCASSPPSGQDPNYGYTFGSGTRLTVV.

The chain links TRBV20-1 to TRBJ1-2, with 7 bases fitting TRBD1. CDR3 length: 14 residues. After removal of 5 bases from V and 0 bases from J, the junction contained 6 bases not matched to a gene. Germline V CDR1 and CDR2: DFQATT, SNEGSKA (reference sequence). In DNA, the CDR3 is TGCAGTGCTGGTGGGACAGTCCCTAACTATGGCTACACCTTC. It yields the protein CSAGGTVPNYGYTF.

J is TRBJ1-4 and V is TRBV7-9; unclear D gene. The germline V gene encodes CDR1 SEHNR and CDR2 FQNEAQ (reference sequence). The CDR3 consists of 15 residues. Trimming took off 1 base at V and 6 bases at J, with 12 bases between the two ends. The CDR3 is CASSLGWEEDEKLFF. The CDR3, as DNA: TGTGCCAGCAGCTTAGGTTGGGAGGAGGATGAAAAACTGTTTTTT. The entire variable domain, with the rest obtained from reference TRBV7-9 and TRBJ1-4, is as follows: DTGVSQNPRHKITKRGQNVTFRCDPISEHNRLYWYRQTLGQGPEFLTYFQNEAQLEKSRLLSDRFSAERPKGSFSTLEIQRTEQGDSAMYLCASSLGWEEDEKLFFGSGTQLSVL.

The V gene is TRBV5-1, the J gene TRBJ1-1; perhaps TRBD1 as D (5 bases). Trimming pared 0 bases from V and 3 bases from J, leaving 15 bases between. The CDR3 has 16 residues. CDR1 SGHRS and CDR2 YFSETQ come from the germline V gene. The CDR3 here is CASSLGIFGGDTEAFF. The CDR3 DNA follows: TGCGCCAGCAGCTTGGGTATATTCGGAGGGGACACTGAAGCTTTCTTT.

The rearrangement uses TRBV6-6 and TRBJ1-3, with D unresolved. This CDR3 spans 14 amino acids. The germline gives CDR1 MNHNY, CDR2 SVGAGI (reference sequence). V was pared by 2 bases and J by 2 bases, with 7 bases between. CDR3 DNA sequence: TGTGCCAGCAGTTACCCAACAGCTGGAAACACCATATATTTT. Its translation is CASSYPTAGNTIYF.

The CDR3 DNA follows: TGTGCCAGCAGCGCCTGGCGGGGGACCTACGAGCAGTACTTC. It yields the protein CASSAWRGTYEQYF. The V gene is TRBV5-4, the J gene TRBJ2-7, with TRBD2 matching 7 bases. The CDR3 consists of 14 residues. Germline loops: CDR1 SGHNT, CDR2 YYREEE (reference sequence). Losses at the gene ends were 4 bases for V and 2 bases for J; bases not matched to a gene: 6. Combining the CDR3 with reference TRBV5-4 and TRBJ2-7 gives the whole variable domain ETGVTQSPTHLIKTRGQQVTLRCSSQSGHNTVSWYQQALGQGPQFIFQYYREEENGRGNFPPRFSGLQFPNYSSELNVNALELDDSALYLCASSAWRGTYEQYFGPGTRLTVT.

The rearrangement uses TRBV11-2 and TRBJ1-4; D perhaps matches TRBD1 (5 bases). The CDR3 consists of 15 residues. Between the trimmed V and J ends, which lost 1 base and 7 bases, there was a span of 13 bases. Germline lookup yields CDR1 SGHAT and CDR2 FQNNGV. The CDR3, as DNA: TGTGCCAGCAGCTTAGGCGGGGGAGGTGGTGAAAAACTGTTTTTT. Amino acids: CASSLGGGGGEKLFF.

This sequence joins TRBV28 and TRBJ1-5; maybe TRBD1 (5 bases). The ends were cut back, 3 bases at V and 5 bases at J, with 17 bases in the middle. Germline values: CDR1 MDHEN, CDR2 SYDVKM. This CDR3 has 16 residues. The chain's CDR3 is CASSLIGRGQDQPQHF. CDR3 DNA sequence: TGTGCCAGCAGTTTGATTGGTAGGGGTCAGGATCAGCCCCAGCATTTT.

In its sample, this clone was seen a few times. The rearrangement links TRBV11-2 to TRBJ1-4, with TRBD1 identical over 7 bases. Germline-derived CDR1 and CDR2 are SGHAT and FQNNGV. This CDR3 is 15 amino acids long. With V trimmed by 0 bases and J by 10 bases, 8 bases remained unmatched. The CDR3 DNA reads TGTGCCAGCAGCTTAGAACGAGGGGGCGCGGGAAAACTGTTTTTT. Its protein product is CASSLERGGAGKLFF.

This clone was seen a handful of times. The chain is built from TRBV14 and TRBJ1-1; 7 bases are a match to TRBD1. The germline V gene has CDR1 SGHDN and CDR2 FVKESK. The CDR3 has 15 residues. V dropped 3 bases and J dropped 2; count of bases not matched to a gene: 6. This CDR3 reads CASSHLTGANTEAFF. CDR3 sequence (DNA): TGTGCCAGCAGCCACCTAACAGGGGCCAACACTGAAGCTTTCTTT.

This clone was counted once. This chain connects TRBV28 to TRBJ1-2; 12 bases fit TRBD1. V lost 3 bases, J lost 0 bases, and 5 bases stayed unmatched. Germline V CDR1 and CDR2: MDHEN, SYDVKM. The CDR3 length is 17 residues. The CDR3 sequence is CASSLGDRGRTNYGYTF. The DNA for the CDR3 is TGTGCCAGCAGTTTGGGGGACAGGGGGCGAACTAACTATGGCTACACCTTC.